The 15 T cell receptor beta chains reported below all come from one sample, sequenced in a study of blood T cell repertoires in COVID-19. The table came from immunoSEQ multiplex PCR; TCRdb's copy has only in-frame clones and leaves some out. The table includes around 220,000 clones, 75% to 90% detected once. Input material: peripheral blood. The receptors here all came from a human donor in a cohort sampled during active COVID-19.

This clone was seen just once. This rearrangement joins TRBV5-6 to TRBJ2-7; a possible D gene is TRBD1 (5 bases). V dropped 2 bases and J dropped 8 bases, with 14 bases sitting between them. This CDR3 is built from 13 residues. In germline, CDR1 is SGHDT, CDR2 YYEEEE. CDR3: CASSFSGQSKQYF. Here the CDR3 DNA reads TGTGCCAGCAGCTTTTCCGGACAATCTAAGCAGTACTTC.

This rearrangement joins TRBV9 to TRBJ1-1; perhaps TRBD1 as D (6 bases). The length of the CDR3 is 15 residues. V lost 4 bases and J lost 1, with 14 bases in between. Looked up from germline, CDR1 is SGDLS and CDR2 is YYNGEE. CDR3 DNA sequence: TGTGCCAGCAGCCCTCGACAGGCCCGGAACACTGAAGCTTTCTTT. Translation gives CASSPRQARNTEAFF.

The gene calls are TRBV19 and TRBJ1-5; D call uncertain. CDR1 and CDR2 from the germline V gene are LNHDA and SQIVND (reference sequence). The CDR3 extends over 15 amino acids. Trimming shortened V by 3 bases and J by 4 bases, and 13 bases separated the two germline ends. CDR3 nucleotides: TGTGCCAGTAGTATGAACAAGCGCCCAAATCAGCCCCAGCATTTT. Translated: CASSMNKRPNQPQHF. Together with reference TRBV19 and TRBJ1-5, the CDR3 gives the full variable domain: DGGITQSPKYLFRKEGQNVTLSCEQNLNHDAMYWYRQDPGQGLRLIYYSQIVNDFQKGDIAEGYSVSREKKESFPLTVTSAQKNPTAFYLCASSMNKRPNQPQHFGDGTRLSIL.

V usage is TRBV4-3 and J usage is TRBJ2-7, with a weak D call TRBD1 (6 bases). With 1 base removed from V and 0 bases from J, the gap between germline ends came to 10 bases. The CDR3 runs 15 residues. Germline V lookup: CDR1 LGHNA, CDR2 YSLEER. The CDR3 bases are TGCGCCAGCAGCCAAGGTTTGGACAGCTCCTACGAGCAGTACTTC. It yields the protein CASSQGLDSSYEQYF.

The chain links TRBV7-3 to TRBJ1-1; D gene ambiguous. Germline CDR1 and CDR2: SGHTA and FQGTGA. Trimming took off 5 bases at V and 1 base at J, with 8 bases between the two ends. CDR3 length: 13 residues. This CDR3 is CASSVTANTEAFF. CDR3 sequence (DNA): TGTGCCAGCAGCGTTACAGCGAACACTGAAGCTTTCTTT.

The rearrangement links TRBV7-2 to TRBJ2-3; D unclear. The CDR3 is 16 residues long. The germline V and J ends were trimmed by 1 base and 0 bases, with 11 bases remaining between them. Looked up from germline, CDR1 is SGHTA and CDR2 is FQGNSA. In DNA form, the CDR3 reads TGTGCCAGCAGCTTAGTCTGGATCGGGAGCACAGATACGCAGTATTTT. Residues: CASSLVWIGSTDTQYF.

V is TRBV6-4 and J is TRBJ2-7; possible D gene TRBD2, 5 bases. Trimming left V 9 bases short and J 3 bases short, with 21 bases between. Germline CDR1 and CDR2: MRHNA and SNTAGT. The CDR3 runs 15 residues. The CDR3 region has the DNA TGTGCCAGGGTTCAGGAGCGGCCGTTTTTCTACGAGCAGTACTTC. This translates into CARVQERPFFYEQYF.

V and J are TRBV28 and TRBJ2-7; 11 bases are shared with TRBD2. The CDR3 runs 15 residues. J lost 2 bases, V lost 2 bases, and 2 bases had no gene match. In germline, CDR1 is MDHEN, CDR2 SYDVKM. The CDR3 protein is CASSLLAGGPYEQYF. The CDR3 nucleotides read TGTGCCAGCAGTTTACTAGCGGGAGGACCCTACGAGCAGTACTTC.

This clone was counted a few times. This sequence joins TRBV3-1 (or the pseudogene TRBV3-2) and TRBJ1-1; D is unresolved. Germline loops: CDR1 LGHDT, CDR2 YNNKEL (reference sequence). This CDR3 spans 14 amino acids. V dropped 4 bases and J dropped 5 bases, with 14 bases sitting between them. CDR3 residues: CASSRKLESTEAFF. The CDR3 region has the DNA TGTGCCAGCAGCCGCAAATTGGAGTCAACTGAAGCTTTCTTT.

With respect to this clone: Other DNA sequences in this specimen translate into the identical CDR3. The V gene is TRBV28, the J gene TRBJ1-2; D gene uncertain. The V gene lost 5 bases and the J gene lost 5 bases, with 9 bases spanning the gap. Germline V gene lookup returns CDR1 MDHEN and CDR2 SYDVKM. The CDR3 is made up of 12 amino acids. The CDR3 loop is CASSRDTYGYTF. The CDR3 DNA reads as TGTGCCAGCAGTCGCGACACATATGGCTACACCTTC.

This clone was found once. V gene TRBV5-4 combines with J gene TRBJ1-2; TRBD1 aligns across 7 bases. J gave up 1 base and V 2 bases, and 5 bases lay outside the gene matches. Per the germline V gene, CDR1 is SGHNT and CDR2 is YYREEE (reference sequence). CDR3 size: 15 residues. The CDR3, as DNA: TGTGCCAGCAGCTTTGCGGGACAGCATAACTATGGCTACACCTTC. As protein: CASSFAGQHNYGYTF. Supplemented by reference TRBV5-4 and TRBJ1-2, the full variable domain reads ETGVTQSPTHLIKTRGQQVTLRCSSQSGHNTVSWYQQALGQGPQFIFQYYREEENGRGNFPPRFSGLQFPNYSSELNVNALELDDSALYLCASSFAGQHNYGYTFGSGTRLTVV.

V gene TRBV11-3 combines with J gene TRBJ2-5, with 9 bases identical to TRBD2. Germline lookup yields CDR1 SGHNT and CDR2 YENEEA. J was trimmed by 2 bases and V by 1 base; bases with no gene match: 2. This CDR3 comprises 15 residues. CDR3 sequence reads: CASSLGLADQETQYF. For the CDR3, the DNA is TGTGCCAGCAGCTTAGGACTAGCGGATCAAGAGACCCAGTACTTC. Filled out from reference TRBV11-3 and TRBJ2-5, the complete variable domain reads EAGVVQSPRYKIIEKKQPVAFWCNPISGHNTLYWYLQNLGQGPELLIRYENEEAVDDSQLPKDRFSAERLKGVDSTLKIQPAELGDSAVYLCASSLGLADQETQYFGPGTRLLVL.

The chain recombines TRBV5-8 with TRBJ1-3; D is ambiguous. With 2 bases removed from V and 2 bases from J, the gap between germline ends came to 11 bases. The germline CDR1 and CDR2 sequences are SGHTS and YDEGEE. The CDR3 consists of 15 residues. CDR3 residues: CASSLRDGAGNTIYF. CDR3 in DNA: TGTGCCAGCAGCTTACGCGACGGGGCTGGAAACACCATATATTTT.

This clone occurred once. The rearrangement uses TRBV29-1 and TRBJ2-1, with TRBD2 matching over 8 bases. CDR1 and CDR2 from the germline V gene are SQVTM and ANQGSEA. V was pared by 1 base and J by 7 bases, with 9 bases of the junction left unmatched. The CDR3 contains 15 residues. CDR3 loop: CSVEGGLGVVNEQFF. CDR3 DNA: TGCAGCGTTGAAGGGGGACTAGGGGTAGTAAATGAGCAGTTCTTC.

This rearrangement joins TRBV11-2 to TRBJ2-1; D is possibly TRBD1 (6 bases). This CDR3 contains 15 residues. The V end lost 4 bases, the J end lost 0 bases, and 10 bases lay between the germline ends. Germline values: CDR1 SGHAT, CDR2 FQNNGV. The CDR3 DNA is TGTGCCAGCAGCTCGACAGGATACTCCTACAATGAGCAGTTCTTC. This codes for CASSSTGYSYNEQFF.